Shown below are 30 T cell receptor beta chains from a single sample sequenced in a study of blood T cell repertoires in COVID-19. Here immunoSEQ multiplex PCR was the method, and the copy in TCRdb shows in-frame clones only, minus some. The sample has about 120,000 clones, roughly 83% seen once. The source material was peripheral blood. Source of these receptors: a man aged 25 to 40 with acute or convalescent COVID-19.

The chain employs TRBV6-1 and TRBJ2-1, with TRBD2 as a possible D gene (5 bases). CDR1 MNHNS and CDR2 SASEGT come from the germline V gene. CDR3 size: 19 residues. Trimming cost V 0 bases and J 2 bases, with 20 bases left between them. As DNA, the CDR3 is TGTGCCAGCAGTGAAGCGGTCGGTGCGAGGGCCGCACCCTACAATGAGCAGTTCTTC. Its translation: CASSEAVGARAAPYNEQFF.

This clone showed up just once. At one of its ends the junction is not consistent with the germline gene, which may arise from a read error. The V gene is TRBV18, the J gene TRBJ2-2; D remains unclear. There are 16 residues in the CDR3. Germline CDR1 is KGHSH and CDR2 is LQKENI. CDR3 sequence: CVSSPIASGRTGELFF. CDR3 bases: TGTGTCAGCTCACCAATTGCCTCAGGTAGAACCGGGGAGCTGTTTTTT.

The V call is TRBV2, the J call TRBJ1-2; TRBD1 agrees at 8 bases. The CDR3 covers 15 residues. Germline values: CDR1 SNHLY, CDR2 FYNNEI. The ends lost 6 bases at V and 7 bases at J; junction bases unmatched: 13. The CDR3 loop reads CASSALSQGALGYTF. The CDR3 DNA sequence: TGTGCCAGCAGCGCGCTCTCTCAGGGGGCGCTTGGCTACACCTTC.

The chain has TRBV29-1 and TRBJ2-2, with D perhaps TRBD2 (5 bases). Looked up from germline, CDR1 is SQVTM and CDR2 is ANQGSEA. The CDR3 is made up of 15 amino acids. With 5 bases removed from V and 0 bases from J, the gap between germline ends came to 13 bases. This chain's CDR3 is CSVLVGLTNTGELFF. The CDR3 DNA is TGCAGCGTTCTGGTTGGACTCACGAACACCGGGGAGCTGTTTTTT.

The chain carries TRBV21-1 and TRBJ2-2; the table's D gene call, TRBD2, was not cross checked with the DNA. TRBV21-1 is described as a pseudogene. The CDR3 loop spans 18 amino acids. CDR3 protein: CANSARTAGSSEGGELFF. For the CDR3, the DNA is TGTGCCAACTCAGCAAGAACCGCGGGATCCAGTGAGGGCGGGGAGCTGTTTTTT.

The chain uses TRBV18 and TRBJ1-1; the D gene is possibly TRBD1 (5 bases). Per the germline V gene, CDR1 is KGHSH and CDR2 is LQKENI. This CDR3 is 13 amino acids long. V lost 4 bases and J 2 bases, leaving 8 bases between the germline ends. The CDR3 loop is CASSLQVNTEAFF. The CDR3 nucleotides read TGTGCCAGCTCACTACAGGTCAACACTGAAGCTTTCTTT.

V is TRBV3-1 (or the pseudogene TRBV3-2) and J is TRBJ1-6, with 8 bases matching TRBD1. The V segment lost 0 bases and the J segment 10 bases; nucleotides outside the gene matches: 26. The CDR3 is made up of 22 amino acids. Germline V CDR1 and CDR2: LGHDT, YNNKEL (reference sequence). CDR3 bases: TGTGCCAGCAGCCAAGATCGGGCAGGGGGCAACCCCCTAGGCGCTCTAGGATCACCCCTCCACTTT. Protein sequence: CASSQDRAGGNPLGALGSPLHF.

The J gene is TRBJ1-2, the V gene TRBV29-1, with D unresolved. CDR3 length: 11 amino acids. Deletions cut 5 bases from V and 0 bases from J, with 4 bases between. Germline V gene sequence: CDR1 SQVTM, CDR2 ANQGSEA. CDR3 in DNA: TGCAGCGTTTCTCCTAACTATGGCTACACCTTC. The encoded protein is CSVSPNYGYTF. The whole variable domain, filled in from reference TRBV29-1 and TRBJ1-2, reads SAVISQKPSRDICQRGTSLTIQCQVDSQVTMMFWYRQQPGQSLTLIATANQGSEATYESGFVIDKFPISRPNLTFSTLTVSNMSPEDSSIYLCSVSPNYGYTFGSGTRLTVV.

The chain uses TRBV30 and TRBJ1-4; possibly TRBD1 for D (5 bases). CDR1 and CDR2 (germline): GTSNPN, SVGIG (reference sequence). The CDR3 is made up of 15 amino acids. V was shortened by 1 base and J by 3 bases, with 12 bases between the two germline ends. This CDR3 is CAWSAVDSPNEKLFF. CDR3 DNA: TGTGCCTGGAGTGCCGTTGACAGCCCTAATGAAAAACTGTTTTTT. Combining the CDR3 with reference TRBV30 and TRBJ1-4 gives the whole variable domain SQTIHQWPATLVQPVGSPLSLECTVEGTSNPNLYWYRQAAGRGLQLLFYSVGIGQISSEVPQNLSASRPQDRQFILSSKKLLLSDSGFYLCAWSAVDSPNEKLFFGSGTQLSVL.

This chain uses TRBV3-1 (or the pseudogene TRBV3-2) with TRBJ1-3; no clear D gene. Germline lookup yields CDR1 LGHDT and CDR2 YNNKEL (reference sequence). The V gene lost 4 bases and the J gene lost 5 bases, with 15 bases spanning the gap. This CDR3 spans 15 amino acids. This CDR3 reads CASSPRRGMRNTIYF. CDR3 DNA sequence: TGTGCCAGCAGCCCTCGCCGGGGAATGAGAAACACCATATATTTT.

This clone showed up just a few times. The chain combines TRBV4-3 with TRBJ2-1; tentatively, D is TRBD1 (5 bases). The V gene lost 2 bases and the J gene lost 3 bases, with 14 bases spanning the gap. The CDR3 has 16 residues. From germline, CDR1 is LGHNA and CDR2 YSLEER. The CDR3 reads CASSQTGLTDYNEQFF. The CDR3 nucleotides read TGCGCCAGCAGCCAAACAGGTCTAACAGACTACAATGAGCAGTTCTTC.

V usage is TRBV10-3 and J usage is TRBJ2-7, with 8 bases identical to TRBD2. The CDR3 loop spans 15 amino acids. Per germline, CDR1 ENHRY and CDR2 SYGVKD. Trimming took 1 base from V and 3 from J; bases not matched to a gene: 5. CDR3 residues: CAISEYQRGFYEQYF. In DNA, the CDR3 is TGTGCCATCAGTGAGTATCAGCGGGGGTTCTACGAGCAGTACTTC.

CDR3 bases: TGTGCCAGCCATCGTGCGGGAAACTATGGCTACACCTTC. Its protein product is CASHRAGNYGYTF. The rearrangement links TRBV19 to TRBJ1-2; D remains ambiguous. There are 13 residues in the CDR3. Looked up from germline, CDR1 is LNHDA and CDR2 is SQIVND (reference sequence). Between the trimmed V and J ends, which lost 9 bases and 2 bases, there was a span of 13 bases.

The count of this clone is one. This sequence joins TRBV5-5 and TRBJ2-7; a possible D gene is TRBD2 (5 bases). The CDR3 has 13 amino acids. From germline, CDR1 is SGHKS and CDR2 YYEKEE (reference sequence). V lost 4 bases to trimming and J lost 1 base, with 9 bases between them. The CDR3 protein is CASSLRGSYEQYV. The CDR3, as DNA: TGTGCCAGCAGCCTGAGAGGGTCCTACGAGCAGTACGTC.

The chain carries TRBV30 and TRBJ1-5; a possible D gene is TRBD1 (6 bases). The CDR3 is 14 residues long. The V and J ends lost 2 bases and 9 bases respectively, with 17 bases between them. CDR1 and CDR2 (germline): GTSNPN, SVGIG (reference sequence). The CDR3 sequence is CAWSRGGGGRPQHF. The CDR3 bases are TGTGCCTGGAGTAGGGGGGGCGGAGGAAGGCCCCAGCATTTT. Complete variable domain (other parts from reference TRBV30 and TRBJ1-5): SQTIHQWPATLVQPVGSPLSLECTVEGTSNPNLYWYRQAAGRGLQLLFYSVGIGQISSEVPQNLSASRPQDRQFILSSKKLLLSDSGFYLCAWSRGGGGRPQHFGDGTRLSIL.

This chain joins TRBV7-8 and TRBJ2-7, with 7 bases lining up with TRBD1. In germline, CDR1 is SGHVS, CDR2 FQNEAQ. CDR3 length: 14 residues. The junction had 10 bases not matched to a gene; V was cut back by 5 bases and J by 6 bases. The CDR3 sequence is CASSAPTQGVEQYF. The CDR3 coding sequence is TGTGCCAGCAGCGCCCCCACGCAGGGGGTCGAGCAGTACTTC.

This clone was seen once. The chain has TRBV5-5 and TRBJ1-3; D ambiguous. Germline assignment: CDR1 SGHKS and CDR2 YYEKEE (reference sequence). The CDR3 loop spans 15 amino acids. Trimming cost V 0 bases and J 0 bases, with 7 bases left between them. The CDR3 reads CASSLVAVSGNTIYF. CDR3 nucleotides: TGTGCCAGCAGCTTGGTGGCGGTCTCTGGAAACACCATATATTTT.

This chain links TRBV10-3 with TRBJ2-7; TRBD2 aligns across 15 bases. The CDR3 covers 17 residues. The J segment lost 2 bases and the V segment lost 6 bases, leaving 8 bases of the junction unmatched. Germline CDR1 reads ENHRY; CDR2 reads SYGVKD. This CDR3 reads CAIRRGLAGGGTYEQYF. The CDR3 nucleotides are TGTGCCATCAGGAGGGGACTAGCGGGGGGCGGAACCTACGAGCAGTACTTC.

V and J are TRBV9 and TRBJ2-3; no firm D call. Germline V gives CDR1 SGDLS, CDR2 YYNGEE. CDR3 size: 14 residues. Trimming cost V 0 bases and J 1 base, with 6 bases left between them. CDR3 sequence: CASSVDPGTDTQYF. The DNA for the CDR3 is TGTGCCAGCAGCGTAGATCCCGGCACAGATACGCAGTATTTT.

The chain has TRBV28 and TRBJ2-1, with TRBD1 identical over 8 bases. Germline V CDR1 and CDR2: MDHEN, SYDVKM. V lost 6 bases, J lost 10 bases, and 8 bases stayed unmatched. The CDR3 length is 13 residues. The CDR3 region has the DNA TGTGCCAGCAGGCGTGGACAGGGAAGCGAGCAGTTCTTC. It codes for CASRRGQGSEQFF.

The chain joins TRBV14 to TRBJ2-1; TRBD1 aligns across 7 bases. Germline lookup yields CDR1 SGHDN and CDR2 FVKESK. This CDR3 has 15 amino acids. Unmatched junction bases numbered 7, after V lost 2 bases and J lost 6 bases. The CDR3 DNA sequence: TGTGCCAGCAGCCAACCGGGACAGACCCCCAATGAGCAGTTCTTC. Translated: CASSQPGQTPNEQFF.

This sequence joins TRBV18 and TRBJ1-1; TRBD1 agrees at 7 bases. Germline CDR1 reads KGHSH; CDR2 reads LQKENI. This CDR3 comprises 13 residues. The trim removed 7 bases at V and 1 base at J, leaving 3 bases unmatched. The CDR3 nucleotides are TGTGCCAGCTTCCGGGACAGGAACACTGAAGCTTTCTTT. It encodes CASFRDRNTEAFF.

V is TRBV30 and J is TRBJ2-7, with D maybe TRBD1 (7 bases). This CDR3 spans 14 amino acids. V was clipped by 3 bases and J by 2 bases, with 14 bases between them. From germline, CDR1 is GTSNPN and CDR2 SVGIG (reference sequence). CDR3 in amino acids: CAWRTQGGTYEQYF. For the CDR3, the DNA is TGTGCCTGGAGAACTCAGGGGGGTACCTACGAGCAGTACTTC.

J is TRBJ1-1 and V is TRBV11-3, with 7 bases aligning to TRBD1. V shed 1 base, J shed 1 base, and the junction held 9 bases outside the gene matches. The CDR3 spans 17 residues. Germline V gene sequence: CDR1 SGHNT, CDR2 YENEEA. The CDR3 DNA reads TGTGCCAGCAGCTTAGGTCTTGTCGGGACAGAGAACACTGAAGCTTTCTTT. Its translation is CASSLGLVGTENTEAFF.

This rearrangement joins TRBV4-3 to TRBJ2-2, with D possibly being TRBD1 (5 bases). The germline gives CDR1 LGHNA, CDR2 YSLEER. The CDR3 covers 15 residues. V gave up 0 bases and J gave up 1 base, with 6 bases separating them. For the CDR3, the DNA is TGCGCCAGCAGCCAAGAGCAGGGGAACACCGGGGAGCTGTTTTTT. Its translation: CASSQEQGNTGELFF.

V gene TRBV7-2 combines with J gene TRBJ1-2; 10 bases agree with TRBD1. CDR3 length equals 15 residues. The V gene end was trimmed by 5 bases and the J gene end by 6 bases; junction bases not matched to a gene: 9. Germline-derived CDR1 and CDR2 are SGHTA and FQGNSA. The CDR3 protein is CASSAWTGGGDGYTF. CDR3 bases: TGTGCCAGCAGCGCCTGGACAGGGGGTGGAGATGGCTACACCTTC.

J is TRBJ2-5 and V is TRBV9; D might be TRBD2 (6 bases). The length of the CDR3 is 13 residues. Trimming removed 1 base at V and 5 bases at J, with 9 bases between. Germline CDR1 SGDLS, CDR2 YYNGEE. This CDR3 is CASSVQEGETQYF. DNA of the CDR3: TGTGCCAGCAGCGTACAGGAGGGGGAGACCCAGTACTTC.

CDR3 DNA sequence: TGTGCCAGCAGTTACTCGGAGGGGAGAACTGAAGCTTTCTTT. Protein sequence: CASSYSEGRTEAFF. The V gene is TRBV6-5, the J gene TRBJ1-1; D perhaps matches TRBD1 (5 bases). V was shortened by 0 bases and J by 5 bases, with 10 bases between the two germline ends. Germline CDR1 reads MNHEY; CDR2 reads SVGAGI. The CDR3 is 14 residues long.

The genes are TRBV6-2 or TRBV6-3 and TRBJ2-1; 9 bases map to TRBD2. V gave up 6 bases and J gave up 6 bases; unmatched junction bases: 24. This CDR3 spans 20 amino acids. The V gene's germline CDR1 is MNHEY and CDR2 SVGEGT. CDR3 sequence: CASSLPASGGRGTGSNEQFF. CDR3 DNA: TGTGCCAGCAGCCTCCCCGCGAGCGGGGGGCGGGGAACCGGTTCCAATGAGCAGTTCTTC.

The chain joins TRBV24-1 to TRBJ2-7, with TRBD1 matching over 8 bases. The germline gives CDR1 KGHDR, CDR2 SFDVKD. The J segment lost 4 bases and the V segment lost 9 bases, leaving 10 bases of the junction unmatched. The CDR3 totals 14 residues. CDR3: CATPHGRGLYEQYV. As DNA, the CDR3 is TGTGCCACCCCCCACGGCAGGGGGCTTTACGAGCAGTACGTC.